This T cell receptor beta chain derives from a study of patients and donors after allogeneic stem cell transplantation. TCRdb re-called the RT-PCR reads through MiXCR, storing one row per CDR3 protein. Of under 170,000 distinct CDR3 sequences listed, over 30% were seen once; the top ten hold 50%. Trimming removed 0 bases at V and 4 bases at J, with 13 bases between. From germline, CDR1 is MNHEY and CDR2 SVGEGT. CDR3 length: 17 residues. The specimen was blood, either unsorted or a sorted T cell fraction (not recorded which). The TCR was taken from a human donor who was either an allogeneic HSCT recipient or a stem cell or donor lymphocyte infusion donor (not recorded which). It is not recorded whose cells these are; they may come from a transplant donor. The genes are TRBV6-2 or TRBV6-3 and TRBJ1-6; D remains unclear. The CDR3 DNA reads TGTGCCAGCAGTTACTCGTATCCCGTGGATTATAATTCACCCCTCCACTTT. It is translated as CASSYSYPVDYNSPLHF.